A selection of T cell receptor beta chains follows, all from one sample in a study of tumor-infiltrating lymphocytes in oesophageal squamous cell carcinoma. From the PCR reads, TCRdb called clonotypes with MiXCR, one entry per CDR3 protein. Of 8,500 to 14,000 distinct CDR3 sequences in the sample, around 60% were seen once. Sequencing used esophageal tumor tissue. These receptors all come from a male donor with esophageal squamous cell carcinoma. CDR3s include the opening cysteine and the closing phenylalanine or tryptophan. D genes are given only for firm matches. Size is stated for part of the rows, as once, few or many counts, or as a class when the clone is expanded.

j_gene: TRBJ1-1; v_gene: TRBV7-2; d_gene: -; abundance: once; CDR3aa: CASSLARTVNTEAFF; CDR3nt: TGTGCCAGCAGCTTAGCAAGGACGGTGAACACTGAAGCTTTCTTT
j_gene: TRBJ2-2; v_gene: TRBV6-1; d_gene: TRBD1; abundance: many; CDR3aa: CASSFWTGVDRELFF; CDR3nt: TGTGCCAGCAGTTTCTGGACAGGGGTGGATAGGGAGCTGTTTTTT
j_gene: TRBJ2-1; v_gene: TRBV11-2; d_gene: -; abundance: few; CDR3aa: CASSLDPEGEGSYNEQFF; CDR3nt: TGTGCCAGCAGCTTAGATCCAGAAGGAGAAGGTTCCTACAATGAGCAGTTCTTC
j_gene: TRBJ2-3; v_gene: TRBV28; d_gene: -; abundance: -; CDR3aa: CASSLGRILTDTQYF; CDR3nt: TGTGCCAGCAGTTTGGGACGGATTCTCACAGATACGCAGTATTTT
j_gene: TRBJ2-5; v_gene: TRBV7-6; d_gene: -; abundance: -; CDR3aa: CASSTRTEETQYF; CDR3nt: TGTGCTAGCAGCACCCGAACAGAAGAGACCCAGTACTTC
j_gene: TRBJ2-5; v_gene: TRBV12-3/TRBV12-4; d_gene: -; abundance: -; CDR3aa: CASSRSGFGETQYF; CDR3nt: TGTGCCAGTAGTCGGTCGGGATTCGGAGAGACCCAGTACTTC
j_gene: TRBJ1-2; v_gene: TRBV7-8; d_gene: -; abundance: once; CDR3aa: CASSPASGVNYGYTF; CDR3nt: TGTGCCAGCAGCCCGGCCAGTGGGGTCAACTATGGCTACACCTTC
j_gene: TRBJ2-1; v_gene: TRBV28; d_gene: -; abundance: -; CDR3aa: CASVGKGHTYNEQFF; CDR3nt: TGTGCCAGCGTTGGTAAAGGGCACACCTACAATGAGCAGTTCTTC
j_gene: TRBJ2-3; v_gene: TRBV5-1; d_gene: TRBD2; abundance: many; CDR3aa: CASSLGLASASTDTQYF; CDR3nt: TGCGCCAGCAGCTTGGGACTAGCTTCTGCTAGCACAGATACGCAGTATTTT
j_gene: TRBJ1-2; v_gene: TRBV11-2; d_gene: -; abundance: -; CDR3aa: CASSLVGGPYSYGYTF; CDR3nt: TGTGCCAGCAGCTTAGTGGGGGGCCCCTATAGCTATGGCTACACCTTC
j_gene: TRBJ1-1; v_gene: TRBV19; d_gene: TRBD1; abundance: medium-sized; CDR3aa: CASSPGTEGTEAFF; CDR3nt: TGTGCCAGTAGTCCCGGGACAGAGGGAACTGAAGCTTTCTTT
j_gene: TRBJ2-1; v_gene: TRBV7-2; d_gene: -; abundance: -; CDR3aa: CASSLQVRDEQFF; CDR3nt: TGTGCCAGCAGCTTACAGGTGCGGGATGAGCAGTTCTTC
j_gene: TRBJ2-3; v_gene: TRBV6-1; d_gene: -; abundance: many; CDR3aa: CASSPRDTQYF; CDR3nt: TGTGCCAGCAGCCCGAGGGATACGCAGTATTTT
j_gene: TRBJ2-1; v_gene: TRBV7-2; d_gene: TRBD1; abundance: -; CDR3aa: CASSSIGTVQGAEQFF; CDR3nt: TGTGCCAGCAGCTCGATAGGGACAGTACAGGGAGCTGAGCAGTTCTTC
j_gene: TRBJ2-2; v_gene: TRBV7-3; d_gene: -; abundance: medium-sized; CDR3aa: CASSPQPANTGELFF; CDR3nt: TGTGCCAGCTCCCCTCAGCCAGCGAACACCGGGGAGCTGTTTTTT
j_gene: TRBJ2-3; v_gene: TRBV10-3; d_gene: TRBD2; abundance: medium-sized; CDR3aa: CATRLAGETDTQYF; CDR3nt: TGTGCCACCCGACTAGCGGGAGAAACAGATACGCAGTATTTT
j_gene: TRBJ2-3; v_gene: TRBV6-8; d_gene: -; abundance: -; CDR3aa: CASSSPRAGELYF; CDR3nt: TGTGCCAGCAGTTCCCCCCGAGCCGGGGAGCTGTATTTT
j_gene: TRBJ2-5; v_gene: TRBV7-8; d_gene: -; abundance: -; CDR3aa: CASSRDQGETQYF; CDR3nt: TGTGCCAGCAGCCGGGACCAAGGGGAGACCCAGTACTTC
j_gene: TRBJ1-1; v_gene: TRBV28; d_gene: -; abundance: many; CDR3aa: CAGGGTAKAFF; CDR3nt: TGTGCCGGGGGGGGGACCGCGAAAGCTTTCTTT
j_gene: TRBJ2-1; v_gene: TRBV7-6; d_gene: -; abundance: -; CDR3aa: CASRPTSKGQFF; CDR3nt: TGTGCCAGCAGGCCTACATCGAAAGGGCAGTTCTTC
j_gene: TRBJ2-7; v_gene: TRBV7-6; d_gene: TRBD2; abundance: once; CDR3aa: CASSLTGLAGGIYEQYF; CDR3nt: TGTGCCAGCAGCTTAACAGGACTAGCGGGAGGGATCTACGAGCAGTACTTC
j_gene: TRBJ2-7; v_gene: TRBV6-1; d_gene: -; abundance: -; CDR3aa: CASNTESSSYEQYF; CDR3nt: TGTGCCAGCAACACGGAATCAAGCTCCTACGAGCAGTACTTC
j_gene: TRBJ2-1; v_gene: TRBV28; d_gene: TRBD2; abundance: -; CDR3aa: CASTDGLAGWSYNEQFF; CDR3nt: TGTGCCAGCACCGACGGACTAGCGGGATGGTCCTACAATGAGCAGTTCTTC
j_gene: TRBJ2-3; v_gene: TRBV6-1; d_gene: -; abundance: -; CDR3aa: CASSELTDTQYF; CDR3nt: TGTGCCAGCAGTGAATTAACAGATACGCAGTATTTT
j_gene: TRBJ2-7; v_gene: TRBV7-3; d_gene: TRBD2; abundance: -; CDR3aa: CASSLTGEGAYEQYF; CDR3nt: TGTGCCAGCAGCTTAACGGGGGAGGGAGCCTACGAGCAGTACTTC
j_gene: TRBJ2-1; v_gene: TRBV6-6; d_gene: TRBD2; abundance: -; CDR3aa: CASISGEGDNEQFF; CDR3nt: TGTGCCAGCATAAGTGGGGAGGGAGACAATGAGCAGTTCTTC
j_gene: TRBJ2-1; v_gene: TRBV7-2; d_gene: -; abundance: -; CDR3aa: CASSLSRPAGEQFF; CDR3nt: TGTGCCAGCAGCTTATCACGACCAGCGGGTGAGCAGTTCTTC
j_gene: TRBJ2-1; v_gene: TRBV6-1; d_gene: TRBD2; abundance: -; CDR3aa: CASRLTSGGYNEQFF; CDR3nt: TGTGCCAGCAGACTTACTAGCGGGGGATACAATGAGCAGTTCTTC
j_gene: TRBJ2-7; v_gene: TRBV7-2; d_gene: -; abundance: medium-sized; CDR3aa: CASSLVGAVEQYF; CDR3nt: TGTGCCAGCAGCTTAGTAGGGGCGGTCGAGCAGTACTTC
j_gene: TRBJ2-5; v_gene: TRBV19; d_gene: -; abundance: medium-sized; CDR3aa: CASSIYYVQGETQYF; CDR3nt: TGTGCCAGTAGTATCTATTACGTTCAAGGAGAGACCCAGTACTTC
j_gene: TRBJ2-5; v_gene: TRBV6-1; d_gene: -; abundance: few; CDR3aa: CASSEPWSKTQYF; CDR3nt: TGTGCCAGCAGTGAACCGTGGTCGAAGACCCAGTACTTC
j_gene: TRBJ1-6; v_gene: TRBV12-3/TRBV12-4; d_gene: -; abundance: -; CDR3aa: CASSSAGNSPLHF; CDR3nt: TGTGCCAGCAGTTCAGCAGGGAATTCACCCCTCCACTTT
j_gene: TRBJ2-1; v_gene: TRBV24-1; d_gene: -; abundance: many; CDR3aa: CATRKGARDEQFF; CDR3nt: TGTGCCACCAGGAAGGGAGCCAGGGATGAGCAGTTCTTC
j_gene: TRBJ2-5; v_gene: TRBV7-2; d_gene: TRBD1; abundance: -; CDR3aa: CASSLGAGTGQETQYF; CDR3nt: TGTGCCAGCAGCTTAGGGGCCGGGACAGGGCAAGAGACCCAGTACTTC
j_gene: TRBJ1-1; v_gene: TRBV18; d_gene: -; abundance: many; CDR3aa: CASSPAVVPNTEAFF; CDR3nt: TGTGCCAGCTCACCAGCGGTGGTCCCGAACACTGAAGCTTTCTTT
j_gene: TRBJ2-3; v_gene: TRBV27; d_gene: -; abundance: -; CDR3aa: CASSLAGQENTQYF; CDR3nt: TGTGCCAGCAGTTTGGCGGGGCAGGAGAATACGCAGTATTTT
j_gene: TRBJ1-1; v_gene: TRBV7-9; d_gene: -; abundance: medium-sized; CDR3aa: CASSLRVSNTEAFF; CDR3nt: TGTGCCAGCAGCCTCAGGGTGTCGAACACTGAAGCTTTCTTT
j_gene: TRBJ2-7; v_gene: TRBV27; d_gene: TRBD1; abundance: -; CDR3aa: CASGLRDRIVYEQYF; CDR3nt: TGTGCCAGCGGACTCCGGGACAGGATTGTCTACGAGCAGTACTTC
j_gene: TRBJ2-5; v_gene: TRBV6-1; d_gene: TRBD1; abundance: -; CDR3aa: CASTGTGWDNSPLHF; CDR3nt: TGTGCCAGCACCGGGACAGGGTGGGATAATTCACCCCTCCACTTC
j_gene: TRBJ2-4; v_gene: TRBV7-3; d_gene: -; abundance: -; CDR3aa: CASSPFNGAGELYF; CDR3nt: TGTGCCAGCAGCCCGTTCAATGGGGCCGGGGAGCTGTACTTC
j_gene: TRBJ2-1; v_gene: TRBV12-3/TRBV12-4; d_gene: TRBD2; abundance: once; CDR3aa: CASSARGLAGGNEQFF; CDR3nt: TGTGCCAGCAGTGCCCGAGGACTAGCGGGAGGTAATGAGCAGTTCTTC
j_gene: TRBJ2-6; v_gene: TRBV7-2; d_gene: TRBD2; abundance: -; CDR3aa: CASSRVRSGTFVSGANVLTF; CDR3nt: TGTGCCAGCAGCCGAGTAAGGAGCGGGACTTTTGTCTCTGGGGCCAACGTCCTGACTTTC